The rows below give T cell receptor beta chains drawn from one sample of a study of blood T cell repertoires in COVID-19. TCRdb's table, derived via immunoSEQ multiplex PCR, lists solely in-frame clones and lacks some. The sample shows approximately 220,000 clones, around 82% of them seen only once. Sequencing input: peripheral blood. The receptors were sampled from a woman aged 65 to 85 with acute or convalescent COVID-19. The CDR3 runs from the conserved cysteine through the conserved F or W. D genes are given only for firm matches. The size of a clone is reported for some rows only, either as once, few or many, or as a class for expanded clones.

J gene: TRBJ1-2; D gene: NA; V gene: TRBV18; clone size: NA; CDR3 protein: CASSPGHGYTF; CDR3 DNA: TGTGCCAGCTCACCAGGGCACGGCTACACCTTC
J gene: TRBJ2-5; D gene: NA; V gene: TRBV7-9; clone size: NA; CDR3 protein: CASSLVSGRGETQYF; CDR3 DNA: TGTGCCAGCAGCTTAGTATCGGGCAGGGGAGAGACCCAGTACTTC
J gene: TRBJ1-3; D gene: NA; V gene: TRBV5-4; clone size: NA; CDR3 protein: CASSGAFSGNTIYF; CDR3 DNA: TGTGCCAGCAGCGGGGCCTTCTCTGGAAACACCATATATTTT
J gene: TRBJ1-1; D gene: NA; V gene: TRBV6-4; clone size: NA; CDR3 protein: CASSTQKNTEAFF; CDR3 DNA: TGTGCCAGCAGTACACAGAAGAACACTGAAGCTTTCTTT
J gene: TRBJ1-2; D gene: TRBD1; V gene: TRBV7-2; clone size: NA; CDR3 protein: CASSPRTGSYGYTF; CDR3 DNA: TGTGCCAGCAGCCCGCGGACAGGGAGCTATGGCTACACCTTC
J gene: TRBJ1-1; D gene: NA; V gene: TRBV7-9; clone size: NA; CDR3 protein: CASVRTGPLNTEAFF; CDR3 DNA: TGTGCCAGCGTGCGAACAGGGCCCTTGAACACTGAAGCTTTCTTT
J gene: TRBJ2-3; D gene: TRBD2; V gene: TRBV6-2/TRBV6-3; clone size: few; CDR3 protein: CASSLAGGPEDTQYF; CDR3 DNA: TGTGCCAGCAGCTTAGCGGGGGGGCCGGAAGATACGCAGTATTTT
J gene: TRBJ2-7; D gene: TRBD1; V gene: TRBV4-1; clone size: NA; CDR3 protein: CASSRVGQGNWNEQYF; CDR3 DNA: TGCGCCAGCAGCAGGGTTGGACAGGGGAATTGGAACGAGCAGTACTTC
J gene: TRBJ2-1; D gene: TRBD1; V gene: TRBV5-1; clone size: NA; CDR3 protein: CASSLEGQGRNEQFF; CDR3 DNA: TGCGCCAGCAGCTTGGAGGGACAGGGTAGGAATGAGCAGTTCTTC
J gene: TRBJ2-7; D gene: TRBD1; V gene: TRBV24-1; clone size: NA; CDR3 protein: CAIGPGQGWEQYF; CDR3 DNA: TGTGCCATCGGGCCGGGACAGGGTTGGGAGCAGTACTTC
J gene: TRBJ1-1; D gene: NA; V gene: TRBV7-2; clone size: NA; CDR3 protein: CASSYTQGVTEAFF; CDR3 DNA: TGTGCCAGCAGCTATACTCAGGGTGTCACTGAAGCTTTCTTT
J gene: TRBJ2-2; D gene: TRBD2; V gene: TRBV3-1/TRBV3-2; clone size: once; CDR3 protein: CASSPSPLAGRTGELFF; CDR3 DNA: TGTGCCAGCAGCCCAAGTCCTCTAGCGGGGAGAACCGGGGAGCTGTTTTTT
J gene: TRBJ1-5; D gene: TRBD1; V gene: TRBV6-2/TRBV6-3; clone size: NA; CDR3 protein: CASSYYVQGALVNQPQHF; CDR3 DNA: TGTGCCAGCAGTTACTATGTACAGGGGGCGCTGGTCAATCAGCCCCAGCATTTT
J gene: TRBJ2-5; D gene: TRBD1; V gene: TRBV2; clone size: NA; CDR3 protein: CASRGQQETQYF; CDR3 DNA: TGTGCCAGCAGGGGACAGCAAGAGACCCAGTACTTC
J gene: TRBJ1-4; D gene: TRBD1; V gene: TRBV7-9; clone size: NA; CDR3 protein: CASSFRGQGGRTNEKLFF; CDR3 DNA: TGTGCCAGCAGCTTCAGGGGACAGGGGGGAAGAACTAATGAAAAACTGTTTTTT
J gene: TRBJ1-5; D gene: NA; V gene: TRBV12-3/TRBV12-4; clone size: NA; CDR3 protein: CASTTATYQPQHF; CDR3 DNA: TGTGCCAGCACGACAGCTACCTATCAGCCCCAGCATTTT
J gene: TRBJ1-1; D gene: NA; V gene: TRBV18; clone size: NA; CDR3 protein: CASSPSIAPTNTEAFF; CDR3 DNA: TGTGCCAGCTCGCCCAGTATAGCCCCCACGAACACTGAAGCTTTCTTT
J gene: TRBJ1-1; D gene: NA; V gene: TRBV5-4; clone size: NA; CDR3 protein: CASSSKLPPATEAFF; CDR3 DNA: TGTGCCAGCAGCTCTAAACTCCCCCCCGCCACTGAAGCTTTCTTT
J gene: TRBJ2-1; D gene: TRBD2; V gene: TRBV5-4; clone size: NA; CDR3 protein: CASSPGTSYNEQFF; CDR3 DNA: TGTGCCAGCAGCCCCGGGACTAGTTACAATGAGCAGTTCTTC
J gene: TRBJ1-2; D gene: NA; V gene: TRBV18; clone size: NA; CDR3 protein: CASSPPTAGDYGYTF; CDR3 DNA: TGTGCCAGCTCACCACCGACTGCGGGGGACTATGGCTACACCTTC
J gene: TRBJ2-1; D gene: TRBD1; V gene: TRBV9; clone size: NA; CDR3 protein: CASSVEGAGNEQFF; CDR3 DNA: TGTGCCAGCAGCGTAGAGGGGGCCGGAAATGAGCAGTTCTTC
J gene: TRBJ1-6; D gene: NA; V gene: TRBV7-9; clone size: NA; CDR3 protein: CASSLLAGWNSPLHF; CDR3 DNA: TGTGCCAGCAGCTTATTGGCAGGGTGGAATTCACCCCTCCACTTT
J gene: TRBJ1-2; D gene: NA; V gene: TRBV4-2; clone size: NA; CDR3 protein: CASSQSGNAYGYTF; CDR3 DNA: TGTGCCAGCAGCCAGTCAGGGAATGCCTATGGCTACACCTTC
J gene: TRBJ1-1; D gene: TRBD1; V gene: TRBV18; clone size: NA; CDR3 protein: CASSPPGQGNTEAFF; CDR3 DNA: TGTGCCAGCTCACCACCGGGACAGGGGAACACTGAAGCTTTCTTT
J gene: TRBJ1-2; D gene: NA; V gene: TRBV28; clone size: NA; CDR3 protein: CASSREDYGYTF; CDR3 DNA: TGTGCCAGCAGTAGAGAGGACTATGGCTACACCTTC
J gene: TRBJ1-2; D gene: NA; V gene: TRBV11-2; clone size: NA; CDR3 protein: CASSSRQIYGYTF; CDR3 DNA: TGTGCCAGCAGCTCAAGACAGATCTATGGCTACACCTTC
J gene: TRBJ1-3; D gene: NA; V gene: TRBV28; clone size: NA; CDR3 protein: CASSLLGAPGAGNTIYF; CDR3 DNA: TGTGCCAGCAGTTTATTAGGTGCCCCCGGAGCTGGAAACACCATATATTTT
J gene: TRBJ2-7; D gene: NA; V gene: TRBV7-9; clone size: NA; CDR3 protein: CASSWDFSYEQYF; CDR3 DNA: TGTGCCAGCAGCTGGGACTTTTCCTACGAGCAGTACTTC
J gene: TRBJ2-5; D gene: NA; V gene: TRBV6-5; clone size: few; CDR3 protein: CASSYSSGSMGETQYF; CDR3 DNA: TGTGCCAGCAGTTACTCGTCAGGGTCGATGGGAGAGACCCAGTACTTC
J gene: TRBJ2-1; D gene: TRBD2; V gene: TRBV7-9; clone size: NA; CDR3 protein: CASSPSGGHNEQFF; CDR3 DNA: TGTGCCAGCAGCCCTAGCGGGGGCCACAATGAGCAGTTCTTC
J gene: TRBJ2-3; D gene: TRBD1; V gene: TRBV2; clone size: NA; CDR3 protein: CASRPGTGTDTQYF; CDR3 DNA: TGTGCCAGCAGACCCGGGACAGGCACAGATACGCAGTATTTT
J gene: TRBJ1-5; D gene: NA; V gene: TRBV12-3/TRBV12-4; clone size: few; CDR3 protein: CASSLRGDQPQHF; CDR3 DNA: TGTGCCAGCAGTTTACGGGGGGATCAGCCCCAGCATTTT
J gene: TRBJ1-2; D gene: NA; V gene: TRBV12-3/TRBV12-4; clone size: NA; CDR3 protein: CASSLRPQGGYTF; CDR3 DNA: TGTGCCAGCAGTTTAAGGCCTCAGGGCGGCTACACCTTC
J gene: TRBJ2-2; D gene: NA; V gene: TRBV7-2; clone size: NA; CDR3 protein: CASSLKGGTGELFF; CDR3 DNA: TGTGCCAGCAGCTTAAAAGGGGGTACCGGGGAGCTGTTTTTT
J gene: TRBJ1-1; D gene: TRBD1; V gene: TRBV28; clone size: NA; CDR3 protein: CASLGTGVNTEAFF; CDR3 DNA: TGTGCCAGCTTGGGGACAGGGGTTAACACTGAAGCTTTCTTT
J gene: TRBJ1-2; D gene: TRBD1; V gene: TRBV6-5; clone size: NA; CDR3 protein: CASSYLGQGGSGYTF; CDR3 DNA: TGTGCCAGCAGTTACCTGGGACAGGGGGGATCTGGCTACACCTTC
J gene: TRBJ1-2; D gene: NA; V gene: TRBV2; clone size: NA; CDR3 protein: CASSEIGGYGYTF; CDR3 DNA: TGTGCCAGCAGTGAAATAGGGGGCTATGGCTACACCTTC
J gene: TRBJ2-2; D gene: NA; V gene: TRBV5-1; clone size: NA; CDR3 protein: CASSFQDPNTGELFF; CDR3 DNA: TGCGCCAGCAGCTTCCAGGATCCGAACACCGGGGAGCTGTTTTTT
J gene: TRBJ1-2; D gene: NA; V gene: TRBV20-1; clone size: few; CDR3 protein: CSASRESDYGYTF; CDR3 DNA: TGCAGTGCTAGTCGGGAGTCGGACTATGGCTACACCTTC
J gene: TRBJ2-7; D gene: NA; V gene: TRBV4-2; clone size: NA; CDR3 protein: CASSQALVNSYEQYF; CDR3 DNA: TGTGCCAGCAGCCAAGCCCTAGTGAACTCCTACGAGCAGTACTTC
J gene: TRBJ1-4; D gene: TRBD1; V gene: TRBV19; clone size: NA; CDR3 protein: CASAELARGRSEKLFF; CDR3 DNA: TGTGCCAGCGCCGAGTTGGCCAGGGGGAGGAGTGAAAAACTGTTTTTT